One and the same sample provided the 9 T cell receptor beta chains below, sequenced in a study of shared T cell receptors in the human thymus. Clones were read by immunoSEQ multiplex PCR, and TCRdb kept only the in-frame ones, dropping some. There are some 640,000 clones in the sample; around 87% occur only once, and roughly 0.0089% lies in the top ten. This sample was shared with a second study, whose subject was human thymus T cells.

Sequencing was performed on thymocytes. These receptors were collected from a boy under two years old with a congenital heart defect.

The V and J genes are TRBV5-6 and TRBJ2-1; 12 nucleotides match TRBD2. From germline, CDR1 is SGHDT and CDR2 YYEEEE. The J segment lost 7 bases and the V segment lost 1 base, leaving 3 bases of the junction unmatched. The CDR3 runs to 15 residues. The CDR3 nucleotides read TGTGCCAGCAGCTTGCCTAGCGGGAGGGGGAATGAGCAGTTCTTC. Encoded protein: CASSLPSGRGNEQFF.

This clone was seen more than once but under ten times. The V call is TRBV28, the J call TRBJ2-6, with D maybe TRBD1 (6 bases). CDR1 and CDR2 (germline): MDHEN, SYDVKM. CDR3 length: 15 amino acids. V was cut by 6 bases and J by 4 bases, with 13 bases left in between. The chain's CDR3 is CASRNRVSGANVLTF. As DNA, the CDR3 is TGTGCCAGCAGAAACAGGGTTTCGGGGGCCAACGTCCTGACTTTC. Full variable domain (rest looked up from reference TRBV28 and TRBJ2-6): DVKVTQSSRYLVKRTGEKVFLECVQDMDHENMFWYRQDPGLGLRLIYFSYDVKMKEKGDIPEGYSVSREKKERFSLILESASTNQTSMYLCASRNRVSGANVLTFGAGSRLTVL.

The chain uses TRBV29-1 and TRBJ2-3; D is unclear. With 0 bases removed from V and 2 bases from J, the gap between germline ends came to 15 bases. This CDR3 is built from 16 residues. Germline-derived CDR1 and CDR2 are SQVTM and ANQGSEA. This chain's CDR3 is CSVEDLLLAATDTQYF. For the CDR3, the DNA is TGCAGCGTTGAAGATCTTCTTCTCGCGGCCACAGATACGCAGTATTTT.

The count of this clone is one. The rearrangement joins TRBV7-8 to TRBJ2-7, with 9 bases matching TRBD2. The CDR3 is 18 amino acids. V gave up 3 bases and J gave up 0 bases; unmatched junction bases: 12. Germline V lookup: CDR1 SGHVS, CDR2 FQNEAQ. The CDR3, as DNA: TGTGCCAGCAGCTTCCCCAGGACTAGCGATCCGTACTCCTACGAGCAGTACTTC. As protein: CASSFPRTSDPYSYEQYF.

The J gene is TRBJ2-1, the V gene TRBV12-5; 11 nucleotides align to TRBD2. Germline V gene lookup returns CDR1 LGHNT and CDR2 FRNRAP. The V gene end was trimmed by 1 base and the J gene end by 4 bases; junction bases not matched to a gene: 9. The CDR3 contains 18 residues. CDR3 protein: CASGLGNSGRARYNEQFF. The CDR3 region has the DNA TGTGCTAGTGGTTTGGGAAATAGCGGGAGGGCCCGGTACAATGAGCAGTTCTTC.

The gene calls are TRBV4-2 and TRBJ2-4; 8 bases align to TRBD2. The J segment lost 0 bases and the V segment lost 11 bases, leaving 9 bases of the junction unmatched. CDR1 LGHNA and CDR2 YNFKEQ come from the germline V gene. The CDR3 has 15 amino acids. The CDR3 loop is CAVGGGPIAKNIQYF. The CDR3 DNA sequence: TGTGCCGTGGGCGGGGGGCCAATAGCCAAAAACATTCAGTACTTC.

The rearrangement joins TRBV2 to TRBJ1-4; D gene ambiguous. The V and J ends lost 3 bases and 7 bases respectively, with 3 bases between them. The CDR3 runs to 11 residues. Germline CDR1 is SNHLY and CDR2 is FYNNEI. This CDR3 reads CASSDLEKLFF. CDR3 DNA sequence: TGTGCCAGCAGTGATCTTGAAAAACTGTTTTTT.

The chain uses TRBV5-4 and TRBJ2-2; 8 nucleotides match TRBD1. The CDR3 extends over 15 amino acids. Germline CDR1 is SGHNT and CDR2 is YYREEE (reference sequence). V was clipped by 4 bases and J by 8 bases; unmatched bases: 10. Here the CDR3 reads CASSTGQGMGGELFF. Here the CDR3 DNA reads TGTGCCAGCAGCACAGGACAGGGTATGGGAGGGGAGCTGTTTTTT.

The chain recombines TRBV7-9 with TRBJ1-1; TRBD1 aligns across 8 bases. The V gene end was trimmed by 3 bases and the J gene end by 5 bases; junction bases not matched to a gene: 8. There are 15 residues in the CDR3. Germline V lookup: CDR1 SEHNR, CDR2 FQNEAQ (reference sequence). The CDR3 sequence: CASSFGAGGSTEAFF. CDR3 nucleotide sequence: TGTGCCAGCAGCTTCGGTGCAGGGGGCAGTACTGAAGCTTTCTTT.